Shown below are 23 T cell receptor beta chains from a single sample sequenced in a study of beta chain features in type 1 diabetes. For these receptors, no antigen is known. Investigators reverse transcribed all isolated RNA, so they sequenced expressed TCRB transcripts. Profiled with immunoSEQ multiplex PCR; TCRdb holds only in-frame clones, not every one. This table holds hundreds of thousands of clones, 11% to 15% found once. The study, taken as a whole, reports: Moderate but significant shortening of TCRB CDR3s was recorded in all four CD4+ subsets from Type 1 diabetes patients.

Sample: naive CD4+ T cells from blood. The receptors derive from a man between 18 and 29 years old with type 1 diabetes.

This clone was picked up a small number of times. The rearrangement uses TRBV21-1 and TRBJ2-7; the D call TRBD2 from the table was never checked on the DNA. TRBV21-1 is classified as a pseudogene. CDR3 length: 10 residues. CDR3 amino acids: CASDYQVRYF. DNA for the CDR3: TGTGCCAGCGACTATCAAGTGAGGTACTTC.

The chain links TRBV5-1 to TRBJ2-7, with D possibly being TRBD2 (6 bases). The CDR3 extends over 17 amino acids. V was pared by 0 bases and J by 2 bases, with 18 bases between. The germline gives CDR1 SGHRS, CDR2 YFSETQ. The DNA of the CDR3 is TGCGCCAGCAGCTTGGAGGGAGGCCGTCGTACTCCCTACGAGCAGTACTTC. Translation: CASSLEGGRRTPYEQYF.

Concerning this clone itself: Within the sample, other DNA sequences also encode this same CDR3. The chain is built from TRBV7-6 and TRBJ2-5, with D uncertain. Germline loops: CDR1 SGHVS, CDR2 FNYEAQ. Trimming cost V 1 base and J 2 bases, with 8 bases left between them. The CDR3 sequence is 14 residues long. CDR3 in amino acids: CASSLGQGQETQYF. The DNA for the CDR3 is TGTGCCAGCAGCTTAGGGCAAGGGCAAGAGACCCAGTACTTC.

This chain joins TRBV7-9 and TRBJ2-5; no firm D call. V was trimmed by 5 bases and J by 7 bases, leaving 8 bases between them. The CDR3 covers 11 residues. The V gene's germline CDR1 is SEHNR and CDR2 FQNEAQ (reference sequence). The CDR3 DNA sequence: TGTGCCAGCAGCCCCACCGGGACCCAGTACTTC. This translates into CASSPTGTQYF.

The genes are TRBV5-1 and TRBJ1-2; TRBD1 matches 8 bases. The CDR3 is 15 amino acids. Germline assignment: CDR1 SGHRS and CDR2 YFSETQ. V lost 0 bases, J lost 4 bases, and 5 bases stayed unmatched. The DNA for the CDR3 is TGCGCCAGCAGCTTGGGGACAGGGTTGGGCTATGGCTACACCTTC. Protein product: CASSLGTGLGYGYTF.

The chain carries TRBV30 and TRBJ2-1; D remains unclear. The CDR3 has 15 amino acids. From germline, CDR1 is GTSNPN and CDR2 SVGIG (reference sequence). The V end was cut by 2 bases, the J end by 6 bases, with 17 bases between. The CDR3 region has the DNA TGTGCCTGGAGTTACGGCCCCTCAATTGGCAATGAGCAGTTCTTC. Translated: CAWSYGPSIGNEQFF.

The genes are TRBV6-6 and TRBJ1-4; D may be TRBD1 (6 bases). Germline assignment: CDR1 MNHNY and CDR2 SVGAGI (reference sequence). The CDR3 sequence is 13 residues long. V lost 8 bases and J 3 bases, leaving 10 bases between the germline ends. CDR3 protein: CASLQGANEKLFF. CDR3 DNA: TGTGCCAGCTTACAGGGTGCTAATGAAAAACTGTTTTTT.

As DNA, the CDR3 is TGTGCCAGCAGCTTCGGCTGGTTGGGTGGCTACACCTTC. Its translation is CASSFGWLGGYTF. This chain links TRBV5-6 with TRBJ1-2; D not certain. Germline-derived CDR1 and CDR2 are SGHDT and YYEEEE. Trimming removed 2 bases from V and 7 bases from J, with 12 bases in between. The CDR3 is 13 residues long.

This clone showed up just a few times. Here the CDR3 reads CASMNHGELFF. As DNA, the CDR3 is TGTGCCAGCATGAACCACGGGGAGCTGTTTTTT. V is TRBV2 and J is TRBJ2-2; D remains unclear. This CDR3 is 11 amino acids long. CDR1 is SNHLY and CDR2 is FYNNEI in the germline V gene. With 7 bases removed from V and 7 bases from J, the gap between germline ends came to 7 bases.

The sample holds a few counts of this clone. The CDR3, as DNA: TGTGCCAGCAGCGTAGATCCCGCAACTAATGAAAAACTGTTTTTT. The encoded protein is CASSVDPATNEKLFF. This chain links TRBV9 with TRBJ1-4; D gene ambiguous. In germline, CDR1 is SGDLS, CDR2 YYNGEE. The CDR3 runs 15 residues. V was pared by 0 bases and J by 0 bases, with 6 bases between.

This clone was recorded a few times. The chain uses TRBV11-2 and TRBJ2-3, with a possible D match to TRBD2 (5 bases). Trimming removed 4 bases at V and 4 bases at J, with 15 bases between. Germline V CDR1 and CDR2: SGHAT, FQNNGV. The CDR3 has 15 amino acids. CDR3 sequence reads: CASSWVEGRADTQYF. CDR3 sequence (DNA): TGTGCCAGCAGCTGGGTAGAGGGTAGGGCAGATACGCAGTATTTT.

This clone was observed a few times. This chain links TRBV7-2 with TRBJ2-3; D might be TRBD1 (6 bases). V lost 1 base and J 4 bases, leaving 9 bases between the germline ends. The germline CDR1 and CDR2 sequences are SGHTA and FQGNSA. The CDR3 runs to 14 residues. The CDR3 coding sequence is TGTGCCAGCAGCTTAGGGGCAGGGGCAGATACGCAGTATTTT. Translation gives CASSLGAGADTQYF.

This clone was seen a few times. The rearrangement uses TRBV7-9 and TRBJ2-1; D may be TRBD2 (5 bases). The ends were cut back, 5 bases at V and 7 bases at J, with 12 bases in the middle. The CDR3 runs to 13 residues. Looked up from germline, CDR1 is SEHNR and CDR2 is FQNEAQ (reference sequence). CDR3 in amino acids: CASSPQTKNEQFF. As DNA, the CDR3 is TGTGCCAGCAGCCCCCAGACTAAGAATGAGCAGTTCTTC. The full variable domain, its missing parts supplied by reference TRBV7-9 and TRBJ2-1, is DTGVSQNPRHKITKRGQNVTFRCDPISEHNRLYWYRQTLGQGPEFLTYFQNEAQLEKSRLLSDRFSAERPKGSFSTLEIQRTEQGDSAMYLCASSPQTKNEQFFGPGTRLTVL.

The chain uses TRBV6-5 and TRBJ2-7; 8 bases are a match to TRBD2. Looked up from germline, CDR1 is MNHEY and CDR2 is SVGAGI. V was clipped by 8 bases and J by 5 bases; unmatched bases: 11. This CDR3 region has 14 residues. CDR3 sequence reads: CASATGSGINEQYF. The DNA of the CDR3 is TGTGCCAGCGCCACGGGTAGCGGGATCAACGAGCAGTACTTC.

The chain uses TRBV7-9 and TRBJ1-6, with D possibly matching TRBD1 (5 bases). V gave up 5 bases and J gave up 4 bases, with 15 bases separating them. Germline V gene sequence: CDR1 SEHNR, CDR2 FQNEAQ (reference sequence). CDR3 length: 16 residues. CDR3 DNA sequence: TGTGCCAGCAGCATCCCTAACGGGGCTTATAATTCACCCCTCCACTTT. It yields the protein CASSIPNGAYNSPLHF.

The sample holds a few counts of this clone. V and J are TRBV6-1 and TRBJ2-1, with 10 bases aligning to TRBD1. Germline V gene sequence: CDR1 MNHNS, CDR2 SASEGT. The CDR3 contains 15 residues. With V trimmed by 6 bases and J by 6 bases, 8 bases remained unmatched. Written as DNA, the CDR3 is TGTGCCAGCAGAGGCCTTTGGACAGGGGGCAATGAGCAGTTCTTC. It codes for CASRGLWTGGNEQFF.

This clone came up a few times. In nucleotides, the CDR3 is TGTGCCAGCAGCGCGAGGACAGGGGGCAAAAACAATGAGCAGTTCTTC. Protein sequence: CASSARTGGKNNEQFF. The rearrangement links TRBV7-2 to TRBJ2-1, with TRBD1 matching 11 bases. Germline assignment: CDR1 SGHTA and CDR2 FQGNSA. This CDR3 has 16 residues. V shed 5 bases, J shed 5 bases, and the junction held 8 bases outside the gene matches.

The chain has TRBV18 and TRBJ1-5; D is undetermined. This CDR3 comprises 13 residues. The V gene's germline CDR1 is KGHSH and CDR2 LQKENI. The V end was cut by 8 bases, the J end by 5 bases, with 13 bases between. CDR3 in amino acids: CASLQRRDQPQHF. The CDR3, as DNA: TGTGCCAGCCTCCAGAGGAGGGATCAGCCCCAGCATTTT.

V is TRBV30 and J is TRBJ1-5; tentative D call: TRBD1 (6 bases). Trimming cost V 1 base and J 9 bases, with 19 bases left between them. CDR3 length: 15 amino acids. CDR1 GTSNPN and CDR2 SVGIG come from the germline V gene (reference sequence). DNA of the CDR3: TGTGCCTGGAGTGCCCAGACAGGACGGATCTCGCCCCAGCATTTT. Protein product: CAWSAQTGRISPQHF.

The CDR3 nucleotides read TGTGCCAGCAGCCTCCGGGGCAGGCATGGCTACACCTTC. Translating it yields CASSLRGRHGYTF. This chain connects TRBV11-1 to TRBJ1-2; D might be TRBD1 (5 bases). The germline gives CDR1 SGHAT, CDR2 FQDESV (reference sequence). The CDR3 runs to 13 residues. Trimming cost V 5 bases and J 6 bases, with 13 bases left between them.

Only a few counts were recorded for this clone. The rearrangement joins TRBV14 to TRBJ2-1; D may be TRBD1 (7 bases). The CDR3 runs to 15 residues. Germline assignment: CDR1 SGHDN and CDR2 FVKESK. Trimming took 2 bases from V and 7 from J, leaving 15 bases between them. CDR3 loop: CASSQWAEGANEQFF. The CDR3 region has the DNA TGTGCCAGCAGCCAATGGGCGGAGGGGGCAAATGAGCAGTTCTTC.

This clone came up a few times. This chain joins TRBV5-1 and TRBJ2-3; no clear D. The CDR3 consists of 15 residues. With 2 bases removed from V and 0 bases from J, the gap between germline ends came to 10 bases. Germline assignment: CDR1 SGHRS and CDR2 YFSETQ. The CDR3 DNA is TGCGCCAGCAGCTTAGAAAGAACTAGCACAGATACGCAGTATTTT. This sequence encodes CASSLERTSTDTQYF.

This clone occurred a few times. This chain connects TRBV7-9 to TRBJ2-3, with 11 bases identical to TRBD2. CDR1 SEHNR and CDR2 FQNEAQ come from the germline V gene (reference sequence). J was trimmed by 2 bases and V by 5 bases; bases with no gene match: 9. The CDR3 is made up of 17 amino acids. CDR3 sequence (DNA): TGTGCCAGCAGCCCGGGGACTAGCGGAACTATCACAGATACGCAGTATTTT. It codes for CASSPGTSGTITDTQYF.